Shown below are 15 T cell receptor beta chains from a single sample sequenced in a study of spatial heterogeneity in lung cancer (dated 2019 in TCRdb). The label giving this sample's time point can be read as: sample taken at primary tumor resection. Whole RNA extracted from tumor and nontumor lung tissue, or from cryopreserved PBMC samples, was used for TCR sequencing without cell sorting. Receptor amplification or capture employed 5' RACE. The listed sequencing device is NextSeq 500. The raw public reads went through TCRdb reprocessing: fastp at Q25, MiXCR clone calling, in-frame beta chains kept. Entries that share a CDR3 protein sequence are merged under the most common genes and DNA. The sample profile shows around 4,000 distinct CDR3 sequences; 20% to 25% of them were found once. The ten largest clonotypes hold less than 30% of the sample. Sequencing was performed on normal lung tissue next to the tumor, taken at surgery. These TCRs come from a female donor with early-stage non-small cell lung cancer.

On this clonotype itself: This beta chain is a stray sequence in a library constructed for alpha chains; its clone size is not meaningful. The CDR3 DNA reads TGTGCCAGCAGTTTTTTCGGCGTTAGCGGGTTCCATGAGCAGTTCTTC. As protein: CASSFFGVSGFHEQFF. The rearrangement joins TRBV27 to TRBJ2-1, with 7 bases lining up with TRBD2. Germline V lookup: CDR1 MNHEY, CDR2 SMNVEV (reference sequence). The junction had 13 bases not matched to a gene; V was cut back by 3 bases and J by 8 bases. CDR3 length equals 16 residues.

This clonotype has ten or more counts. This beta chain is a stray read from a library made for alpha chains; its abundance is not meaningful. The genes are TRBV5-5 and TRBJ2-3; TRBD2 aligns across 8 bases. J lost 1 base, V lost 6 bases, and 4 bases had no gene match. The length of the CDR3 is 14 residues. CDR1 SGHKS and CDR2 YYEKEE come from the germline V gene (reference sequence). The CDR3 sequence: CASNWRGGTDTQYF. The DNA of the CDR3 is TGTGCCAGCAATTGGCGGGGGGGCACAGATACGCAGTATTTT.

About this clonotype: Found in a library prepared for alpha chains, this beta chain is an off-target read, and its abundance has little meaning. The V gene is TRBV29-1, the J gene TRBJ2-7; either TRBD1 or TRBD2 may supply D (5 bases each). In germline, CDR1 is SQVTM, CDR2 ANQGSEA. The CDR3 is 14 amino acids. Trimming pared 4 bases from V and 3 bases from J, leaving 16 bases between. CDR3 nucleotides: TGCAGCGTTGCGAGGGGCTCCATCAGCTACGAGCAGTACTTC. This gives the protein CSVARGSISYEQYF.

By proportion, this clonotype is large. The library was built for alpha chains, so this beta chain is an off-target read and its size means little. The chain uses TRBV7-7 and TRBJ2-4, with TRBD1 matching 7 bases. This CDR3 spans 15 amino acids. CDR1 and CDR2 (germline): SSHAT, FNYEAQ (reference sequence). V shed 6 bases, J shed 6 bases, and the junction held 11 bases outside the gene matches. The CDR3 coding sequence is TGTGCCAGCAGTCTAACCCAGGGGGATGGAAACATTCAGTACTTC. Translating gives CASSLTQGDGNIQYF.

By share of the sample, this clonotype is medium-sized. This beta chain represents an off-target read in a library built for alpha chains; its size is of limited meaning. This chain uses TRBV6-2 or TRBV6-3 with TRBJ1-1; D is possibly TRBD1 (5 bases). Looked up from germline, CDR1 is MNHEY and CDR2 is SVGEGT. The ends were cut back, 5 bases at V and 4 bases at J, with 14 bases in the middle. The CDR3 has 14 amino acids. CDR3: CASSGGVRGTEAFF. As DNA, the CDR3 is TGTGCCAGCAGTGGGGGGGTCCGAGGCACTGAAGCTTTCTTT.

Remarks on this clonotype: This beta chain is an off-target read within a library intended for alpha chains, so its frequency means little. The J gene is TRBJ2-1, the V gene TRBV4-3; 12 nucleotides align to TRBD2. This CDR3 spans 16 amino acids. The germline gives CDR1 LGHNA, CDR2 YSLEER. The V gene end was trimmed by 5 bases and the J gene end by 8 bases; junction bases not matched to a gene: 10. CDR3 coding DNA: TGCGCCAGCAGCACCCGGACTAGCGGGGCCCCCTATGAGCAGTTCTTC. It specifies CASSTRTSGAPYEQFF.

By share, this clonotype counts as medium-sized (0.01 to 0.1%). This beta chain turned up in a library designed for alpha chains; as an off-target read, its abundance says little. The chain carries TRBV20-1 and TRBJ1-5, with D possibly matching TRBD1 (5 bases). The germline CDR1 and CDR2 sequences are DFQATT and SNEGSKA (reference sequence). There are 15 residues in the CDR3. The V end lost 0 bases, the J end lost 4 bases, and 13 bases lay between the germline ends. This CDR3 is CSARDFDRPNQPQHF. CDR3 in DNA: TGCAGTGCTAGAGATTTCGACAGACCTAATCAGCCCCAGCATTTT.

Notes on this clonotype: This beta chain is a stray sequence in a library constructed for alpha chains; its clone size is not meaningful. This rearrangement joins TRBV6-5 to TRBJ1-6; unclear D gene. V lost 2 bases and J lost 8, with 10 bases in between. From germline, CDR1 is MNHEY and CDR2 SVGAGI. The CDR3 is made up of 14 amino acids. The CDR3 nucleotides read TGTGCCAGCAGTTACGGATTAAAGGATTCACCCCTCCACTTT. This translates into CASSYGLKDSPLHF.

By its share, this clonotype is medium-sized. The library was prepared for alpha chains; this beta chain is a stray read, so its frequency means little. V and J are TRBV14 and TRBJ2-7; D possibly corresponds to TRBD2 (5 bases). V was cut by 1 base and J by 0 bases, with 13 bases left in between. The CDR3 length is 16 residues. CDR1 and CDR2 from the germline V gene are SGHDN and FVKESK. CDR3 DNA: TGTGCCAGCAGCCAAGTAAGCACTAGGAGCTCCTACGAGCAGTACTTC. It yields the protein CASSQVSTRSSYEQYF.

This clonotype is medium-sized. With the library built for alpha chains, this beta chain is off target and its frequency is not meaningful. J is TRBJ2-7 and V is TRBV28; D is perhaps TRBD2 (6 bases). Deletions cut 8 bases from V and 7 bases from J, with 18 bases between. Germline V CDR1 and CDR2: MDHEN, SYDVKM. The CDR3 is 13 residues long. The CDR3 loop is CASEAPWGGEQYF. The DNA for the CDR3 is TGTGCCAGCGAGGCCCCTTGGGGAGGTGAGCAGTACTTC.

In its sample, this clonotype was seen a few times. This beta chain turned up in a library designed for alpha chains; as an off-target read, its abundance says little. The V call is TRBV7-2, the J call TRBJ2-1, with a tentative D call TRBD2 (5 bases). Trimming shortened V by 5 bases and J by 5 bases, and 16 bases separated the two germline ends. Germline assignment: CDR1 SGHTA and CDR2 FQGNSA. This CDR3 region has 15 residues. CDR3 nucleotide sequence: TGTGCCAGCAGCCGAGCACTAGGAAGCCACAATGAGCAGTTCTTC. It codes for CASSRALGSHNEQFF.

This clonotype is termed medium-sized (0.01 to 0.1%). This beta chain is a stray read from a library made for alpha chains; its abundance is not meaningful. The chain is built from TRBV7-2 and TRBJ2-7; 9 nucleotides agree with TRBD1. The CDR3 covers 15 residues. Germline CDR1 and CDR2: SGHTA and FQGNSA. The V gene end was trimmed by 5 bases and the J gene end by 1 base; junction bases not matched to a gene: 6. The CDR3 loop reads CASSTSGTGSYEQYF. For the CDR3, the DNA is TGTGCCAGCAGCACCTCCGGGACAGGGTCCTACGAGCAGTACTTC.

Of note for this clonotype: With the library built for alpha chains, this beta chain is off target and its frequency is not meaningful. This chain connects TRBV5-4 to TRBJ2-7; 9 positions agree with TRBD2. Germline trimming cut 6 bases from V and 6 bases from J; bases unmatched to any gene: 10. The CDR3 has 14 amino acids. Germline V gene lookup returns CDR1 SGHNT and CDR2 YYREEE (reference sequence). In nucleotides, the CDR3 is TGTGCCAGCACCCAGGCTAGCGGGAATAGCGAGCAGTACTTC. It specifies CASTQASGNSEQYF.

As for this clonotype: Within a library made for alpha chains, this beta chain is off target, and its count is uninformative. The gene calls are TRBV4-2 and TRBJ1-1; tentatively, D is TRBD1 (6 bases). This CDR3 is built from 14 residues. The V end was cut by 1 base, the J end by 4 bases, with 10 bases between. In germline, CDR1 is LGHNA, CDR2 YNFKEQ. In nucleotides, the CDR3 is TGTGCCAGCAGCCAAGTAGGCAGGGGCACTGAAGCTTTCTTT. The encoded protein is CASSQVGRGTEAFF.

About this clonotype: This beta chain was picked up by a library intended for alpha chains and is off target, so its count carries little meaning. This chain joins TRBV2 and TRBJ2-5; 11 positions match TRBD2. Germline values: CDR1 SNHLY, CDR2 FYNNEI. V lost 1 base to trimming and J lost 6 bases; unmatched junction nucleotides: 4. The CDR3 is 15 residues long. CDR3 nucleotides: TGTGCCAGCAGTGAAGTTAGCGGGGGGGTCCAGACCCAGTACTTC. It specifies CASSEVSGGVQTQYF.